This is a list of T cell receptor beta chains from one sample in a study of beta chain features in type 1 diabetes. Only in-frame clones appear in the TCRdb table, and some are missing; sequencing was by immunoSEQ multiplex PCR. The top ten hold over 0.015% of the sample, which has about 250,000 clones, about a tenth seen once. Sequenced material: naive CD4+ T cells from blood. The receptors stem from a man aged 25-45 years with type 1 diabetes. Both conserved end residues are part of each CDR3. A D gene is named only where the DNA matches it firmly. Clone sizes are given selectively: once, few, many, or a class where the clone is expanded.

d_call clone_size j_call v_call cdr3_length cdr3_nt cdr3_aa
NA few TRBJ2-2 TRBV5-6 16 TGTGCCAGCAGCTCGGCCGGGGGGCCTTACACCGGGGAGCTGTTTTTT CASSSAGGPYTGELFF
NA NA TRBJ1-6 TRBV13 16 TGTGCCAGCAGCTTAGGATCGGTCGTCTATAATTCACCCCTCCACTTT CASSLGSVVYNSPLHF
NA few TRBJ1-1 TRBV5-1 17 TGCGCCAGCAGCTTGGATCCCGTTGACACGACCCACACTGAAGCTTTCTTT CASSLDPVDTTHTEAFF
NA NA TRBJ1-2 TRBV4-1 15 TGCGCCAGCAGCCAAGAACCTGGAGGACAGCTGGGCTACACCTTC CASSQEPGGQLGYTF
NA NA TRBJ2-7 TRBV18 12 TGTGCCAGCAGGCGAGGGAACTACGAGCAGTACTTC CASRRGNYEQYF
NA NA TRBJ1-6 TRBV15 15 TGTGCCACCAGCAGAGATTTGCAGGGAAGGTCACCCCTCCACTTT CATSRDLQGRSPLHF
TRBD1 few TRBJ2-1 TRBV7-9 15 TGTGCCAGCAGCCCTGACAGGGGGGGTGGAGATGAGCAGTTCTTC CASSPDRGGGDEQFF
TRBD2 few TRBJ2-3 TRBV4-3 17 TGCGCCAGCAGCCAAAAGGGCGGGGGGGTATACACAGATACGCAGTATTTT CASSQKGGGVYTDTQYF
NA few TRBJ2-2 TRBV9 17 TGTGCCAGCAGCGTAGCCGGGAAGGGCGGGGACACCGGGGAGCTGTTTTTT CASSVAGKGGDTGELFF
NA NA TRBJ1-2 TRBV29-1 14 TGCAGCGTTGAAGTGGGGGCTCTGAACTATGGCTACACCTTC CSVEVGALNYGYTF
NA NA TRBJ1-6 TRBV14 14 TGTGCCAGCAGCCACCACAGTCTCGATTCACCCCTCCACTTT CASSHHSLDSPLHF
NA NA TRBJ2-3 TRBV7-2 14 TGTGCCAGCAGCTTAGAGCGGGGCACAGATACGCAGTATTTT CASSLERGTDTQYF
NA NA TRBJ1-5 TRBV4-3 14 TGCGCCAGCAGCCAAGATATCTTCGGGGGGGTTCCTCATTTT CASSQDIFGGVPHF
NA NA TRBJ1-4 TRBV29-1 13 TGCAGCGTTAATAGCGGGTATAATGAAAAACTGTTTTTT CSVNSGYNEKLFF
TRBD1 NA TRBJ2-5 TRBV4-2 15 TGTGCCAGCAGCCAGGGACAGGGGCGAGGAGAGACCCAGTACTTC CASSQGQGRGETQYF
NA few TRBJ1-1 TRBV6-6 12 TGTGCCAGCAGCCCAGCGGGAGCTGAAGCTTTCTTT CASSPAGAEAFF
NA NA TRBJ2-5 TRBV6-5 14 TGTGCCAGCAGCCCTGGACACGGACAAGAGACCCAGTACTTC CASSPGHGQETQYF
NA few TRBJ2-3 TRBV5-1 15 TGCGCCAGCAGCTTGCTACCCGAAAACACAGATACGCAGTATTTT CASSLLPENTDTQYF
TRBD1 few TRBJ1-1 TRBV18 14 TGTGCCAGCTCACCCTCGACAGGGGACACTGAAGCTTTCTTT CASSPSTGDTEAFF
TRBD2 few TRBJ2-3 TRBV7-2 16 TGTGCCAGCAGCTTTACTAGCGGGGGGGGCACAGATACGCAGTATTTT CASSFTSGGGTDTQYF
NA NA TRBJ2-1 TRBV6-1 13 TGTGCCAGCAGGGGGCAGGGGAGCAATGAGCAGTTCTTC CASRGQGSNEQFF
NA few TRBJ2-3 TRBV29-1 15 TGCAGCGTCCCCCCCGGGGGACGATTCACAGATACGCAGTATTTT CSVPPGGRFTDTQYF
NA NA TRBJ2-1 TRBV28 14 TGTGCCAGCAGTTTAAGGGGGGGCCCTAATGAGCAGTTCTTC CASSLRGGPNEQFF
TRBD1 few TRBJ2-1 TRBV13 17 TGTGCCAGCAGCCTCTCTGATGGGACAGCCTGGGGCAATGAGCAGTTCTTC CASSLSDGTAWGNEQFF
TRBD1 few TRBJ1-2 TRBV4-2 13 TGTGCCAGCAGCCAAACAGGGGTTCAAGGCTACACCTTC CASSQTGVQGYTF
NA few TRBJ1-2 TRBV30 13 TGTGCCTGGAGTGTAGAGGTCGGATATGGCTACACCTTC CAWSVEVGYGYTF
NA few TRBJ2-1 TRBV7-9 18 TGTGCCAGCAGCTTAGTAAGCCCCCGGGGGGCTCCCGACAATGAGCAGTTCTTC CASSLVSPRGAPDNEQFF
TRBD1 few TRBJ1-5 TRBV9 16 TGTGCCAGACCCCCTTGGAGGGACCAGGGGGGTCAGCCCCAGCATTTT CARPPWRDQGGQPQHF
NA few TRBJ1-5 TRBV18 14 TGTGCCAGCTCACCAGGCGGACAGAATCAGCCCCAGCATTTT CASSPGGQNQPQHF
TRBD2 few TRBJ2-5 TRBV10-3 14 TGTGCCATCAGTGACCTAGCGGGGGTAGAGACCCAGTACTTC CAISDLAGVETQYF
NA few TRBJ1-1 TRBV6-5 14 TGTGCCAGCAGTCCGCATGGAGCGAACACTGAAGCTTTCTTT CASSPHGANTEAFF
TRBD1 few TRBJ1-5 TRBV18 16 TGTGCCAGCTCACGCGCAGGGGGGCCCGACGATCAGCCCCAGCATTTT CASSRAGGPDDQPQHF
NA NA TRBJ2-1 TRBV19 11 TGTGCCAGCCAGGGATACAATGAGCAGTTCTTC CASQGYNEQFF
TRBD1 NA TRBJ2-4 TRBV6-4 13 TGTGCCAGCAGTGTCGACAGGGAGACCATTCAGTACTTC CASSVDRETIQYF
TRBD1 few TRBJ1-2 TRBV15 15 TGTGCCACCAGCAGAGGAGGGGACAGCCTCTATGGCTACACCTTC CATSRGGDSLYGYTF
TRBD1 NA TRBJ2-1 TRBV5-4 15 TGTGCCAGCAGATCCCGACAGGGGTCCTACAATGAGCAGTTCTTC CASRSRQGSYNEQFF
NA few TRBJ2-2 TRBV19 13 TGTGCCATCGGGACTCATGGGACCGGGGAGCTGTTTTTT CAIGTHGTGELFF
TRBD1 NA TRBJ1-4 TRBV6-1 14 TGTGCCAGCAGTCCTGGACAGGGTAATGAAAAACTGTTTTTT CASSPGQGNEKLFF
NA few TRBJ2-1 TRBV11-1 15 TGTGCCAGCAGCCTGGTCTCCTACAGGGGAGGTGAGCAGTTCTTC CASSLVSYRGGEQFF
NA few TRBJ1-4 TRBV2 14 TGTGCCAGCAGTGAACAAGGAGCGGAGGAAAAACTGTTTTTT CASSEQGAEEKLFF
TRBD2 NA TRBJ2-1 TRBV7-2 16 TGTGCCAGCAGCTTAGGCATTAGCGGGGGCTGGAATGAGCAGTTCTTC CASSLGISGGWNEQFF
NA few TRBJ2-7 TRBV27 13 TGTGCCAGCAGACAATTTGAGGGGGACGAGCAGTACTTC CASRQFEGDEQYF
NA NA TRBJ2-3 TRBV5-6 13 TGTGCCAGCAGCTTCCCGGGGTCAGTGTTCCAGTATTTT CASSFPGSVFQYF
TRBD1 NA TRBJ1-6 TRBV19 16 TGTGCCAGTAGTATTGGAGAGGGACAGGACTATTCACCCCTCCACTTT CASSIGEGQDYSPLHF